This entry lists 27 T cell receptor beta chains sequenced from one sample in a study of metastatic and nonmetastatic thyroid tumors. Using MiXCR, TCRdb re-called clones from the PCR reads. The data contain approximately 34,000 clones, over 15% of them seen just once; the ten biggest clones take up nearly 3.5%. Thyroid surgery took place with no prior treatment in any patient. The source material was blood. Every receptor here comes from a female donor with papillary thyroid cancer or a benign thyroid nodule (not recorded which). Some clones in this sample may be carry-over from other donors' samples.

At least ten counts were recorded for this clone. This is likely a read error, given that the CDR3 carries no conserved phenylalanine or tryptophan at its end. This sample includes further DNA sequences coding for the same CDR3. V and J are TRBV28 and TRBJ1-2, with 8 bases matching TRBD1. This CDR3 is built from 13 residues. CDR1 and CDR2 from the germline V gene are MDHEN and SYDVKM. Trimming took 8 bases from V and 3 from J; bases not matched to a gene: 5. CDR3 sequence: CASRSGGDYGYTS. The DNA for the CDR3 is TGTGCCAGCCGATCAGGGGGCGACTATGGCTACACCTCC.

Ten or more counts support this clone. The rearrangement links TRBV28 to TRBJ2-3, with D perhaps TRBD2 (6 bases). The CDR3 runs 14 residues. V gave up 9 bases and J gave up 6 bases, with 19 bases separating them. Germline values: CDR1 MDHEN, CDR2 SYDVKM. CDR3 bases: TGTGCCAGTAAATTACCCGGGACTCTGGATACGCAGTATTTT. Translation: CASKLPGTLDTQYF.

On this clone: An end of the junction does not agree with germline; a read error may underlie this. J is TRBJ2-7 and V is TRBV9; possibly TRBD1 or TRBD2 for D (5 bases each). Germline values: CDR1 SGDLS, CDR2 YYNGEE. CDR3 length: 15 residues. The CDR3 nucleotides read TGTGCCAGCAGCGTAGACACACATGGTTTGGGGGAGCATTACTTC. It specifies CASSVDTHGLGEHYF.

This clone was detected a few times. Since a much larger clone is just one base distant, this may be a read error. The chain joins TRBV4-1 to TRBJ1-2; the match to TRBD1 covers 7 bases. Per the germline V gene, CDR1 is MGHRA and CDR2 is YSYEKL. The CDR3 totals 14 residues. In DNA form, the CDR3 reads TGCGCCAGCATCCAAGCGACAGGGCGGGGTGGCTACACCTTC. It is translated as CASIQATGRGGYTF.

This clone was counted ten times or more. The CDR3 sequence is CASSRDRANEQFF. The DNA of the CDR3 is TGTGCCAGCAGTCGCGACAGGGCCAATGAGCAGTTCTTC. This chain uses TRBV12-3 or TRBV12-4 with TRBJ2-1; 7 bases are shared with TRBD1. The CDR3 extends over 13 amino acids. V gave up 5 bases and J gave up 6 bases; unmatched junction bases: 4.

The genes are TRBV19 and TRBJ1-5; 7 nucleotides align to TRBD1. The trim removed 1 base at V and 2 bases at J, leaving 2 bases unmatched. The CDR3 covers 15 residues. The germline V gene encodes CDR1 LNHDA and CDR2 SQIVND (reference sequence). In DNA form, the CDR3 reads TGTGCCAGTAGTATAGGACAGGGCGGCAATCAGCCCCAGCATTTT. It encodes CASSIGQGGNQPQHF.

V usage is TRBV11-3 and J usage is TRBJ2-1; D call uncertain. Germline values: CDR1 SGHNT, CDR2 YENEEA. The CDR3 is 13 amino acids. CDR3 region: CVISPGLGREQFF. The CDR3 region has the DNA TGTGTCATCAGCCCCGGGCTAGGACGTGAGCAGTTCTTC.

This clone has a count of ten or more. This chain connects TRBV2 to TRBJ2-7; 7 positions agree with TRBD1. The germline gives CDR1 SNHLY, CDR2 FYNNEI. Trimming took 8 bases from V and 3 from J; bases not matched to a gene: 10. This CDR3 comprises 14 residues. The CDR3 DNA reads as TGTGCCAGCTGTCCCCTGACAGGGCTCTACGAGCAGTACTTC. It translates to CASCPLTGLYEQYF.

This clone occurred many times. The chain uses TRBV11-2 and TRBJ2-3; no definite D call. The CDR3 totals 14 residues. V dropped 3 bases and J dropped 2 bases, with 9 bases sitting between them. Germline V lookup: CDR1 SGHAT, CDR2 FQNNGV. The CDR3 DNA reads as TGTGCCAGCAGCTTCGAACAGCACACAGATACGCAGTATTTT. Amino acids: CASSFEQHTDTQYF. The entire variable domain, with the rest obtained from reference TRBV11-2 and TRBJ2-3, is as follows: EAGVAQSPRYKIIEKRQSVAFWCNPISGHATLYWYQQILGQGPKLLIQFQNNGVVDDSQLPKDRFSAERLKGVDSTLKIQPAKLEDSAVYLCASSFEQHTDTQYFGPGTRLTVL.

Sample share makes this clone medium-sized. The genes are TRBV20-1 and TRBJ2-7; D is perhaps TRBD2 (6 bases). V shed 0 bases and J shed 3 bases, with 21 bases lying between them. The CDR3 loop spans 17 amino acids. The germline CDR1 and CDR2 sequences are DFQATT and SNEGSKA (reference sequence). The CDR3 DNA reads TGCAGTGCTAGAGATAAATGGCGCGGGGAACGACTCTACGAGCAGTACTTC. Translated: CSARDKWRGERLYEQYF.

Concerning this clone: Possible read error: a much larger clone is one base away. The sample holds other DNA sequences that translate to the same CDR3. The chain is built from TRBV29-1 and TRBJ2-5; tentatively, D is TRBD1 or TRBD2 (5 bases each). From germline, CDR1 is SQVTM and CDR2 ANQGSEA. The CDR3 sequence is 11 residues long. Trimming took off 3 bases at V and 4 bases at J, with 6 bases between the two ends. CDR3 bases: TGCAGCGTTGATGGGGGAGAGACCCAGTACTTC. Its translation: CSVDGGETQYF. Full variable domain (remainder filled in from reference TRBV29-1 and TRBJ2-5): SAVISQKPSRDICQRGTSLTIQCQVDSQVTMMFWYRQQPGQSLTLIATANQGSEATYESGFVIDKFPISRPNLTFSTLTVSNMSPEDSSIYLCSVDGGETQYFGPGTRLLVL.

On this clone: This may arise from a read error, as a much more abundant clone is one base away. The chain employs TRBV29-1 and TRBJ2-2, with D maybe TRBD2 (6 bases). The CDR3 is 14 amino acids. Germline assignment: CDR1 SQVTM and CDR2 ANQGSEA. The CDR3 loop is CSVFLQRNTGGLFF. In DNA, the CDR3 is TGCAGCGTCTTTTTACAGCGGAACACCGGGGGGCTGTTTTTT.

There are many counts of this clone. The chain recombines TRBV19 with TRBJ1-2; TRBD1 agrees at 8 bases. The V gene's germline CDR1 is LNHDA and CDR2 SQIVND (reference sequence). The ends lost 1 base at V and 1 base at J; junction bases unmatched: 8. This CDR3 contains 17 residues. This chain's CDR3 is CASSIGQGLHLNYGYTF. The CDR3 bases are TGTGCCAGTAGTATAGGACAGGGGCTGCACCTTAACTATGGCTACACCTTC.

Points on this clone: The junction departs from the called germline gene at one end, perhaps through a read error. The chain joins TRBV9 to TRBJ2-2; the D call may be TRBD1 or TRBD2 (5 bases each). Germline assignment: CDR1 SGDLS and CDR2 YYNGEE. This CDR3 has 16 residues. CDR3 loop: CASIVGVGANTGELFF. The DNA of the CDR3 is TGTGCCAGCATCGTAGGTGTGGGGGCGAACACCGGGGAGCTGTTTTTT.

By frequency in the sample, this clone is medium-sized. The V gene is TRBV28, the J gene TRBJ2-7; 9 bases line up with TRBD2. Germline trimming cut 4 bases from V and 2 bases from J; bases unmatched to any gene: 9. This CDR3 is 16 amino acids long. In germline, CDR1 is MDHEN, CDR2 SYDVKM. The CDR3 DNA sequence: TGTGCCAGCAGTTCCGAGGGAAGCGGGAGGACCTACGAGCAGTACTTC. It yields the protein CASSSEGSGRTYEQYF.

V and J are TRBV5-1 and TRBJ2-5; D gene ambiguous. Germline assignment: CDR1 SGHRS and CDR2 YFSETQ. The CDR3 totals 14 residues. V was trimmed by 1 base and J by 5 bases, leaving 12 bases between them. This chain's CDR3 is CASSLSTNGETQYF. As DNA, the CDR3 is TGCGCCAGCAGCTTGTCAACGAACGGTGAGACCCAGTACTTC.

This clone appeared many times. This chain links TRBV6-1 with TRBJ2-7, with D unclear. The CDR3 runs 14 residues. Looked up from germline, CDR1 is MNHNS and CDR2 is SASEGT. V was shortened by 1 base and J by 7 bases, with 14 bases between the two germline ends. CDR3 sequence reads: CASSEGGTLIEQYF. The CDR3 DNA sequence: TGTGCCAGCAGTGAAGGCGGTACCCTAATAGAGCAGTACTTC.

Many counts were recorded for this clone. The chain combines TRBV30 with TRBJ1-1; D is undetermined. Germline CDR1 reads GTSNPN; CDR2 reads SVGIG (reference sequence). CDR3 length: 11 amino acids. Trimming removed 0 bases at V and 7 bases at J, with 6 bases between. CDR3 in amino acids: CAWSVPREAFF. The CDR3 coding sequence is TGTGCCTGGAGTGTACCCCGTGAAGCTTTCTTT.

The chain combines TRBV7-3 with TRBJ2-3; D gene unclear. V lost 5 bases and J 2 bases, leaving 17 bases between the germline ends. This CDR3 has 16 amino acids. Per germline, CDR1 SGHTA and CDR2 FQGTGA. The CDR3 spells CASSPSGVAYTDTQYF. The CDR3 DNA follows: TGTGCCAGCAGCCCCTCGGGTGTGGCTTACACAGATACGCAGTATTTT.

CDR3 in amino acids: CASIFAGTSSGANVLTF. CDR3 nucleotides: TGCGCCAGCATCTTTGCGGGAACTAGCTCTGGGGCCAACGTCCTGACTTTC. V and J are TRBV5-1 and TRBJ2-6; tentative D call: TRBD2 (6 bases). Germline loops: CDR1 SGHRS, CDR2 YFSETQ. V lost 6 bases to trimming and J lost 0 bases, with 16 bases between them. The length of the CDR3 is 17 residues.

The CDR3 loop is CASSLEQGGGPVDYNEQFF. CDR3 bases: TGTGCCAGCAGCTTAGAGCAAGGGGGAGGGCCAGTGGACTACAATGAGCAGTTCTTC. The genes are TRBV7-6 and TRBJ2-1, with D possibly TRBD2 on 7 matching bases. V gave up 1 base and J gave up 3 bases, with 22 bases separating them. Germline loops: CDR1 SGHVS, CDR2 FNYEAQ. CDR3 length equals 19 residues. Using reference TRBV7-6 and TRBJ2-1 for the parts outside the CDR3, the full variable domain is GAGVSQSPRYKVTKRGQDVALRCDPISGHVSLYWYRQALGQGPEFLTYFNYEAQQDKSGLPNDRFSAERPEGSISTLTIQRTEQRDSAMYRCASSLEQGGGPVDYNEQFFGPGTRLTVL.

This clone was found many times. The CDR3: CASSFRIEDSGNTIYF. Here the CDR3 DNA reads TGTGCCAGCAGCTTTAGGATCGAAGACTCTGGAAACACCATATATTTT. This chain links TRBV11-1 with TRBJ1-3; D remains unclear. Trimming removed 3 bases at V and 0 bases at J, with 12 bases between. Looked up from germline, CDR1 is SGHAT and CDR2 is FQDESV (reference sequence). This CDR3 has 16 residues.

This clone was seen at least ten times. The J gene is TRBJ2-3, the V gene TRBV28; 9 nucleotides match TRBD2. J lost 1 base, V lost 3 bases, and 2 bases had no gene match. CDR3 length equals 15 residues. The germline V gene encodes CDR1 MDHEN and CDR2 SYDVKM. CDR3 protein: CASSFLAGRTDTQYF. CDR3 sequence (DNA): TGTGCCAGCAGTTTCCTAGCGGGACGCACAGATACGCAGTATTTT.

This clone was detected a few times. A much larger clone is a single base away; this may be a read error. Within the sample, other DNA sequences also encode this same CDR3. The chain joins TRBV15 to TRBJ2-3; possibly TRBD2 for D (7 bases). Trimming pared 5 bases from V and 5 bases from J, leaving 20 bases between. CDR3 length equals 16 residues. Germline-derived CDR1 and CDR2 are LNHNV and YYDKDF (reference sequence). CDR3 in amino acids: CATSWSGGGGRDTQYF. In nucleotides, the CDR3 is TGTGCCACCAGCTGGAGTGGGGGGGGCGGGCGAGATACGCAGTATTTT.

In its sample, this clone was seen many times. CDR3 bases: TGTGCCAGCAGTCCCCGAGGAGGGGCTGGAAACACCATATATTTT. Amino acids: CASSPRGGAGNTIYF. The rearrangement joins TRBV27 to TRBJ1-3, with D perhaps matching TRBD1 (5 bases). CDR1 and CDR2 from the germline V gene are MNHEY and SMNVEV (reference sequence). The V end was cut by 5 bases, the J end by 2 bases, with 13 bases between. The CDR3 contains 15 residues.

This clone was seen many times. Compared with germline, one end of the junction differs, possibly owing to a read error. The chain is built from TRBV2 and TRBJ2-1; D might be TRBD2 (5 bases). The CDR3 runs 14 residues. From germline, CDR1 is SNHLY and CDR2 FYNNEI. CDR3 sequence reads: CASPRLYTYNERFF. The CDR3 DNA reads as TGTGCCAGCCCTCGACTATACACATACAATGAGCGGTTCTTC.

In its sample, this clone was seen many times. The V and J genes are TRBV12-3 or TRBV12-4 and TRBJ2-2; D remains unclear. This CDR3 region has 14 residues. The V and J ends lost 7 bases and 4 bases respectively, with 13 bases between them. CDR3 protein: CASILADLTGELFF. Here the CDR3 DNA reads TGTGCCAGCATCCTGGCAGACCTCACCGGGGAGCTGTTTTTT.